One and the same sample provided the 17 T cell receptor beta chains below, sequenced in a study of T-cell memory formation after mild COVID-19. TCRdb ran MiXCR on the 5' RACE reads and lists one entry per CDR3 protein. The sample carries about 320,000 distinct CDR3 sequences, more than 13% recorded once. The material sequenced was PBMCs or a T cell subset sorted from them (not recorded which). These TCRs come from a man between 18 and 29 years old who had mild COVID-19 (a few samples of this study predate the infection). Cell type and time point are not known.

J is TRBJ1-5 and V is TRBV21-1. TRBV21-1 is a documented pseudogene. This CDR3 is built from 10 residues. The CDR3 is CARTRGRQHF. CDR3 DNA: TGTGCCAGAACAAGGGGGAGGCAGCATTTT.

This clonotype appeared many times. The chain recombines TRBV12-3 or TRBV12-4 with TRBJ2-7; no clear D gene. Trimming pared 3 bases from V and 0 bases from J, leaving 12 bases between. This CDR3 has 15 residues. DNA of the CDR3: TGTGCCAGCAGTTTGGAAGGGCTTAGCTCCTACGAGCAGTACTTC. It codes for CASSLEGLSSYEQYF.

This clonotype was seen repeatedly, ten times or more. The chain has TRBV7-9 and TRBJ2-5; TRBD2 agrees at 7 bases. Germline CDR1 is SEHNR and CDR2 is FQNEAQ (reference sequence). J gave up 2 bases and V 3 bases, and 3 bases lay outside the gene matches. The CDR3 covers 14 residues. CDR3 region: CASSFGGGQETQYF. CDR3 in DNA: TGTGCCAGCAGCTTCGGCGGGGGACAAGAGACCCAGTACTTC. The full variable domain, in which reference TRBV7-9 and TRBJ2-5 provide the parts outside the CDR3, is DTGVSQNPRHKITKRGQNVTFRCDPISEHNRLYWYRQTLGQGPEFLTYFQNEAQLEKSRLLSDRFSAERPKGSFSTLEIQRTEQGDSAMYLCASSFGGGQETQYFGPGTRLLVL.

A remark on this clonotype: A much larger clone differs by one base, so this may be a read error. The chain combines TRBV7-6 with TRBJ1-3; D not certain. This CDR3 comprises 11 residues. With 6 bases removed from V and 1 base from J, the gap between germline ends came to 1 base. CDR1 and CDR2 (germline): SGHVS, FNYEAQ. CDR3 amino acids: CASRSGNTIYF. The CDR3, as DNA: TGTGCCAGCAGGTCTGGAAACACCATATATTTT. The whole variable domain, filled in from reference TRBV7-6 and TRBJ1-3, reads GAGVSQSPRYKVTKRGQDVALRCDPISGHVSLYWYRQALGQGPEFLTYFNYEAQQDKSGLPNDRFSAERPEGSISTLTIQRTEQRDSAMYRCASRSGNTIYFGEGSWLTVV.

This clonotype was seen more than once but under ten times. This chain links TRBV19 with TRBJ2-7, with TRBD2 matching 8 bases. V gave up 5 bases and J gave up 2 bases; unmatched junction bases: 2. The CDR3 spans 13 residues. Per the germline V gene, CDR1 is LNHDA and CDR2 is SQIVND (reference sequence). As DNA, the CDR3 is TGTGCCAGTAGTGTGGGACTAGCCTACGAGCAGTACGTC. It translates to CASSVGLAYEQYV.

This clonotype was seen only a few times. The junction does not match germline at one end; this may be a read error. The chain has TRBV3-1 and TRBJ2-5, with D possibly being TRBD1 (5 bases). Germline CDR1 reads LGHDT; CDR2 reads YNNKEL (reference sequence). The CDR3 runs to 13 residues. The CDR3 DNA reads TGTGCCAGCAGCCAAGATTCGTTTCTGGGCAGGGACTTC. Protein product: CASSQDSFLGRDF.

This clonotype was counted only a few times. The chain couples TRBV25-1 to TRBJ2-7; 11 nucleotides match TRBD1. Germline trimming cut 3 bases from V and 6 bases from J; bases unmatched to any gene: 7. CDR1 is MGHDK and CDR2 is SYGVNS in the germline V gene. The CDR3 consists of 15 residues. DNA for the CDR3: TGTGCCAGCAGTGACCCGGGACAGGGGGGCCGCGAGCAGTACTTC. Encoded protein: CASSDPGQGGREQYF.

In DNA, the CDR3 is TGCAGCGTTGACGGGCAGGGGAGCGCAGATACGCAGTATTTT. As protein: CSVDGQGSADTQYF. This chain joins TRBV29-1 and TRBJ2-3, with D maybe TRBD1 (6 bases). V was cut by 3 bases and J by 4 bases, with 14 bases left in between. Germline V gene lookup returns CDR1 SQVTM and CDR2 ANQGSEA. The CDR3 has 14 residues.

This clonotype was counted between two and nine times. This sequence joins TRBV20-1 and TRBJ2-3, with 9 bases aligning to TRBD1. Per germline, CDR1 DFQATT and CDR2 SNEGSKA (reference sequence). The CDR3 spans 13 residues. V dropped 5 bases and J dropped 3; count of bases not matched to a gene: 3. CDR3 DNA sequence: TGCAGTGCTCCGACAGGGGGGACAGATACGCAGTATTTT. This gives the protein CSAPTGGTDTQYF.

This clonotype was picked up many times. The chain combines TRBV6-5 with TRBJ2-3; TRBD1 is a possible D gene (6 bases). Trimming took 0 bases from V and 2 from J, leaving 9 bases between them. From germline, CDR1 is MNHEY and CDR2 SVGAGI. The CDR3 loop spans 15 amino acids. In DNA form, the CDR3 reads TGTGCCAGCAGTTACTCCGGACAGACCACAGATACGCAGTATTTT. Protein sequence: CASSYSGQTTDTQYF.

This clonotype showed up many times. The chain carries TRBV20-1 and TRBJ2-5; D might be TRBD1 (6 bases). From germline, CDR1 is DFQATT and CDR2 SNEGSKA (reference sequence). V was pared by 6 bases and J by 7 bases, with 18 bases between. This CDR3 is 13 amino acids long. CDR3 bases: TGCAGTGCGGACAGCCAGTTTCTTGGGACCCAGTACTTC. This sequence encodes CSADSQFLGTQYF.

In its sample, this clonotype was seen many times. The gene calls are TRBV5-1 and TRBJ2-7; 8 bases align to TRBD1. Trimming removed 0 bases from V and 6 bases from J; junction bases left unmatched: 5. From germline, CDR1 is SGHRS and CDR2 YFSETQ. The CDR3 consists of 14 residues. Written as DNA, the CDR3 is TGCGCCAGCAGCTTGGACCAGGGGGCGTTCGAGCAGTACGTC. This codes for CASSLDQGAFEQYV.

The CDR3 reads CASIKQIQETQYF. The CDR3 region has the DNA TGTGCCAGCATAAAACAAATCCAAGAGACCCAGTACTTC. V usage is TRBV6-1 and J usage is TRBJ2-5; D is ambiguous. V lost 7 bases and J lost 1, with 10 bases in between. The CDR3 is made up of 13 amino acids. CDR1 is MNHNS and CDR2 is SASEGT in the germline V gene.

This clonotype has at least ten counts. J is TRBJ1-6 and V is TRBV20-1; 9 bases fit TRBD1. J gave up 10 bases and V 6 bases, and 13 bases lay outside the gene matches. From germline, CDR1 is DFQATT and CDR2 SNEGSKA (reference sequence). The CDR3 is made up of 15 amino acids. The CDR3 DNA reads as TGCAGTGCAACCGGGACAGGGCTCCTCTTATCACCCCTCCACTTT. Protein sequence: CSATGTGLLLSPLHF.

The chain carries TRBV7-8 and TRBJ2-1, with D perhaps assigned TRBD1 or TRBD2 (5 bases each). Near its end, the DNA agrees better with TRBJ2-4, so the J call may be wrong. Germline V gene data show CDR1 as SGHVS and CDR2 as FQNEAQ. CDR3 length equals 19 residues. Here the CDR3 reads CASSVVGLSRVGAGNIQYF. Here the CDR3 DNA reads TGTGCCAGCAGCGTAGTCGGTTTATCCAGGGTCGGCGCGGGAAACATTCAGTACTTC.

The chain couples TRBV7-2 to TRBJ1-1, with D perhaps matching TRBD1 (5 bases). V lost 5 bases to trimming and J lost 5 bases, with 18 bases between them. CDR1 and CDR2 (germline): SGHTA, FQGNSA. The CDR3 spans 15 residues. Written as DNA, the CDR3 is TGTGCCAGCAGCCTGAGGGACGAAAGTGGGACTGAAGCTTTCTTT. Its protein is CASSLRDESGTEAFF.

This clonotype has only a few counts. The chain links TRBV2 to TRBJ2-3; a weak D match, TRBD2 (5 bases). Between the trimmed V and J ends, which lost 4 bases and 5 bases, there was a span of 7 bases. The CDR3 contains 12 residues. Per the germline V gene, CDR1 is SNHLY and CDR2 is FYNNEI. Here the CDR3 DNA reads TGTGCCAGCAGTGTAGAGGGAGATACGCAGTATTTT. Protein: CASSVEGDTQYF. The full variable domain, its missing parts supplied by reference TRBV2 and TRBJ2-3, is EPEVTQTPSHQVTQMGQEVILRCVPISNHLYFYWYRQILGQKVEFLVSFYNNEISEKSEIFDDQFSVERPDGSNFTLKIRSTKLEDSAMYFCASSVEGDTQYFGPGTRLTVL.